This T cell receptor (beta chain) was retrieved from a study of OX40 agonist ivuxolimab in advanced cancers. About the study: At 0.01 to 10 mg/kg, ivuxolimab was administered intravenously to patients every 2 weeks.

CDR1 LNHNV and CDR2 YYDKDF come from the germline V gene (reference sequence). With V trimmed by 5 bases and J by 3 bases, 6 bases remained unmatched. This CDR3 region has 15 residues. Sequencing used immunoSEQ multiplex PCR; TCRdb keeps in-frame clones, though not all of them. This table holds roughly 44,000 clones, approximately 84% found once. About this clone itself: Its antigen is currently unknown.

Overall study findings and caveats: There was clonal expansion of CD4+ and CD8+ blood T cells by week 6 at 0.1 to 3.0 mg/kg.

The rearrangement links TRBV15 to TRBJ1-4, with 7 bases aligning to TRBD1. The sequencing used CD4+ or CD8+ T cells sorted from blood, collected in a trial of the OX40 agonist ivuxolimab. This receptor was identified in an adult with an advanced solid tumor such as melanoma, head and neck, liver or kidney cancer. CDR3 amino acids: CATSFGQAANEKLFF. The CDR3 DNA sequence: TGTGCCACCAGCTTCGGACAGGCGGCTAATGAAAAACTGTTTTTT.